This TCR beta chain was identified during a study of T cell changes during pregnancy in multiple sclerosis. Sequenced by immunoSEQ multiplex PCR; TCRdb stores in-frame clones only, minus some. The data show approximately 36,000 clones, approximately 90% seen once. The sequenced sample was CD8+ T cells from peripheral blood mononuclear cells, obtained in the third trimester of pregnancy. The receptor comes from a female donor with multiple sclerosis, enrolled in a pregnancy study.

The CDR3 DNA is TGTGCCAGCAGTGAAGGGCTAGCCACAGATACGCAGTATTTT. Translated: CASSEGLATDTQYF. The rearrangement joins TRBV6-4 to TRBJ2-3, with D maybe TRBD2 (5 bases). This CDR3 spans 14 amino acids. Germline-derived CDR1 and CDR2 are MRHNA and SNTAGT. Trimming shortened V by 3 bases and J by 2 bases, and 9 bases separated the two germline ends.